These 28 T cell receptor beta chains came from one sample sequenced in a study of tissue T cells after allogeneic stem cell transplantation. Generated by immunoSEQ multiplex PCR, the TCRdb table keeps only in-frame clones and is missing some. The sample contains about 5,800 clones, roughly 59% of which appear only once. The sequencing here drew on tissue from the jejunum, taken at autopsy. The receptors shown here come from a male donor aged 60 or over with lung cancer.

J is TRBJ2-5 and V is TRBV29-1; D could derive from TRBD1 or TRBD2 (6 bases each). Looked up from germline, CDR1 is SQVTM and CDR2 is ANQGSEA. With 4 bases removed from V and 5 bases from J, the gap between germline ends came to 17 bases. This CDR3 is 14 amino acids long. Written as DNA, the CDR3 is TGCAGCGTTGCCCAAGGGGGGCCGTCGGAGACCCAGTACTTC. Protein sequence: CSVAQGGPSETQYF.

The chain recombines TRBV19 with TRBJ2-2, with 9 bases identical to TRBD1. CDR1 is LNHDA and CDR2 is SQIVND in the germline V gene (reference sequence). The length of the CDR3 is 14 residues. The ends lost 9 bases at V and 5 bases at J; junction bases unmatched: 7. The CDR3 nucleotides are TGTGCCAGCACACAGGGGGCGCGTACCGGGGAGCTGTTTTTT. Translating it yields CASTQGARTGELFF.

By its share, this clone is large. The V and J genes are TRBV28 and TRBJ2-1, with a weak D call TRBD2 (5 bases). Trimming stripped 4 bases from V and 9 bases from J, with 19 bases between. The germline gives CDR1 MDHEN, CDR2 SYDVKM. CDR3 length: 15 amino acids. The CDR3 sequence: CASSSRRGLSGEQFF. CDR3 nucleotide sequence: TGTGCCAGCAGTTCGAGACGCGGGTTATCGGGTGAGCAGTTCTTC.

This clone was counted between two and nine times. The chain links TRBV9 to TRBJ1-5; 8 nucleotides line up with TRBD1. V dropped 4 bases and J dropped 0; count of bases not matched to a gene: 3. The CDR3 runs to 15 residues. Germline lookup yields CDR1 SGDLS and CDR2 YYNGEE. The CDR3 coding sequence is TGTGCCAGCAGCCGACAGGGGTTTAGCAATCAGCCCCAGCATTTT. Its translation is CASSRQGFSNQPQHF.

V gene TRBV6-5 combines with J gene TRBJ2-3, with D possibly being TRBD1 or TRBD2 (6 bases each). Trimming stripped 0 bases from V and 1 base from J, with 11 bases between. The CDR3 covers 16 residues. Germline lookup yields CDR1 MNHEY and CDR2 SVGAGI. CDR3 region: CASSYSGGGGTDTQYF. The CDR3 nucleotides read TGTGCCAGCAGTTACTCGGGGGGCGGGGGCACAGATACGCAGTATTTT.

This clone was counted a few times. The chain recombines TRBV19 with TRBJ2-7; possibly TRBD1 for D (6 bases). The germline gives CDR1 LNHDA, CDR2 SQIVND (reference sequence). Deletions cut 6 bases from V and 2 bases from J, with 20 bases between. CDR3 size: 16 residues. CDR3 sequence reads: CASSLQAGAAPYEQYF. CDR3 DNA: TGTGCCAGTAGCCTTCAAGCAGGGGCCGCACCCTACGAGCAGTACTTC.

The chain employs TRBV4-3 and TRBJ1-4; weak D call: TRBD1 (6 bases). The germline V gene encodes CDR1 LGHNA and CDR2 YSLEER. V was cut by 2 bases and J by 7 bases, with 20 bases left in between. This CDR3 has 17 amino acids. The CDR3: CASSQRTRGAFGEKLFF. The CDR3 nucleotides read TGCGCCAGCAGCCAAAGGACAAGGGGGGCTTTCGGTGAAAAACTGTTTTTT.

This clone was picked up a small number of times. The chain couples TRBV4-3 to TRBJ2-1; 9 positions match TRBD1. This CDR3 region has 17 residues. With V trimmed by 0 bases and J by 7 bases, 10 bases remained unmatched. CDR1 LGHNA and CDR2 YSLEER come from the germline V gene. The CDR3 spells CASSQDVDRGSWNEQFF. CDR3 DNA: TGCGCCAGCAGCCAAGATGTCGACAGGGGGAGTTGGAATGAGCAGTTCTTC.

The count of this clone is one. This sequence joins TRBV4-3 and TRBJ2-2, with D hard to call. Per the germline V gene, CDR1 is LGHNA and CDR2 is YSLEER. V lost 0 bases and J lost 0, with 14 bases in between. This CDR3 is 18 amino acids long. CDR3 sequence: CASSQEGFRAANTGELFF. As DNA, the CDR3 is TGCGCCAGCAGCCAAGAAGGGTTTAGGGCCGCGAACACCGGGGAGCTGTTTTTT.

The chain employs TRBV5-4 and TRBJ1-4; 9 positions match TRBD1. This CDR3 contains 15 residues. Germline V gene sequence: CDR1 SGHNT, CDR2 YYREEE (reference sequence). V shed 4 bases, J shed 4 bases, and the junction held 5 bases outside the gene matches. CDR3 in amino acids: CASSPGQGINEKLFF. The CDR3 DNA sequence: TGTGCCAGCAGCCCAGGACAGGGGATTAATGAAAAACTGTTTTTT.

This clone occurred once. The CDR3 region has the DNA TGCGCCAGCAGCTTGGGGGGATTTAATGAAAAACTGTTTTTT. This codes for CASSLGGFNEKLFF. The V call is TRBV5-1, the J call TRBJ1-4; D not resolved. Trimming pared 0 bases from V and 4 bases from J, leaving 7 bases between. The germline CDR1 and CDR2 sequences are SGHRS and YFSETQ. This CDR3 is built from 14 residues.

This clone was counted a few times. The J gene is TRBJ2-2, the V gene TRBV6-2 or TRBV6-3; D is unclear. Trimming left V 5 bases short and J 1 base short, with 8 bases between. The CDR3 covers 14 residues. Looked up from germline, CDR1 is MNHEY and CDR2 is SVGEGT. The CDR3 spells CASSGPLNTGELFF. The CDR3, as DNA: TGTGCCAGCAGTGGGCCGCTGAACACCGGGGAGCTGTTTTTT.

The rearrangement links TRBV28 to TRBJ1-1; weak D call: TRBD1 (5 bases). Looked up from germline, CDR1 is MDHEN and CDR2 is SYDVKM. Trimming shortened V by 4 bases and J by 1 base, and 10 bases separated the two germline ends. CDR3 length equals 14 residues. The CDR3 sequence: CASSSGGGNTEAFF. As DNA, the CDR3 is TGTGCCAGCAGTTCTGGGGGTGGGAACACTGAAGCTTTCTTT.

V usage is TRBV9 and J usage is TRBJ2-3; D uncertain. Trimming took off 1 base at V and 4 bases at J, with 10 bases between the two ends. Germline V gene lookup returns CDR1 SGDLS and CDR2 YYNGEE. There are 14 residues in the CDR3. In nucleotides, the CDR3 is TGTGCCAGCAGCGTATCCATGGGTGCAGATACGCAGTATTTT. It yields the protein CASSVSMGADTQYF.

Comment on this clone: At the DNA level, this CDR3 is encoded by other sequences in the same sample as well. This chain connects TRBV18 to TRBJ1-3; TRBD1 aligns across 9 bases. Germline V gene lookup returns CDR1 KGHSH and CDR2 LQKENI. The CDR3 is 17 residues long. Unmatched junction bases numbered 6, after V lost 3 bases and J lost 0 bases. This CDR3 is CASSPPGQGHSGNTIYF. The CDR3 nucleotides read TGTGCCAGCTCACCTCCGGGACAGGGTCACTCTGGAAACACCATATATTTT.

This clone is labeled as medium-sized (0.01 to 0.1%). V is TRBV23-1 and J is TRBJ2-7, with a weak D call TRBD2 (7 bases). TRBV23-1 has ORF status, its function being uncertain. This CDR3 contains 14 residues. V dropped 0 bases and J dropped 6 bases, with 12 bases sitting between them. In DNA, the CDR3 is TGCGCCAGCAGTCAATCGGGGGGGCCTGGCGAGCAGTACTTC. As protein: CASSQSGGPGEQYF.

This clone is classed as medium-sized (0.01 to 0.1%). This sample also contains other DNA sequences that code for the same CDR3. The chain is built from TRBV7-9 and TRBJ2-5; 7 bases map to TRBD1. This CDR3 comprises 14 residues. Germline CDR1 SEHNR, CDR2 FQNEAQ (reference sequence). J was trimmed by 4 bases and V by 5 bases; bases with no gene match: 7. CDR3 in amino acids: CASSPPGGRETQYF. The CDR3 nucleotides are TGTGCCAGCAGCCCACCAGGGGGAAGAGAGACCCAGTACTTC.

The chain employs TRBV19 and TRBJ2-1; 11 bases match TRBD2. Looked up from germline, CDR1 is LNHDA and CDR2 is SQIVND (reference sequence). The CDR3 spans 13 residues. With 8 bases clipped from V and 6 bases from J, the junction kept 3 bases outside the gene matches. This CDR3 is CASHSGRANEQFF. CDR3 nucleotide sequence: TGTGCCAGTCATAGCGGGAGGGCCAATGAGCAGTTCTTC.

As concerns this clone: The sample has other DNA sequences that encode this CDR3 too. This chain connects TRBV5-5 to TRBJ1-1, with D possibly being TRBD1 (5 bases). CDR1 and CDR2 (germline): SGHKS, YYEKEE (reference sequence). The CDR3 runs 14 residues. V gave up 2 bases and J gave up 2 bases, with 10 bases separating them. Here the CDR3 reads CASSFGAANTEAFF. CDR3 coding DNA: TGTGCCAGCAGCTTTGGGGCAGCCAACACTGAAGCTTTCTTT.

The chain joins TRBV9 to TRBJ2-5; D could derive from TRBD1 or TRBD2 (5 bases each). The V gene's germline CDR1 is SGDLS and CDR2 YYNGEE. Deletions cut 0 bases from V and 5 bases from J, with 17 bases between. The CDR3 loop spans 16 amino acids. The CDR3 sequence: CASSVGPSGTEETQYF. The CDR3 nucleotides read TGTGCCAGCAGCGTAGGTCCCTCAGGGACGGAGGAGACCCAGTACTTC. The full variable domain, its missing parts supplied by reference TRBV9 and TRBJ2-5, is DSGVTQTPKHLITATGQRVTLRCSPRSGDLSVYWYQQSLDQGLQFLIQYYNGEERAKGNILERFSAQQFPDLHSELNLSSLELGDSALYFCASSVGPSGTEETQYFGPGTRLLVL.

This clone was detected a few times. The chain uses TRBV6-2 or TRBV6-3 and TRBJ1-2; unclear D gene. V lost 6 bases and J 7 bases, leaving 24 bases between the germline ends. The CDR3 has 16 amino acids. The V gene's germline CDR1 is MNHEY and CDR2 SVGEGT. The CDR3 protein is CASSPGSFRLDGGYTF. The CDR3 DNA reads TGTGCCAGCAGCCCCGGCTCATTCCGACTAGATGGTGGCTACACCTTC.

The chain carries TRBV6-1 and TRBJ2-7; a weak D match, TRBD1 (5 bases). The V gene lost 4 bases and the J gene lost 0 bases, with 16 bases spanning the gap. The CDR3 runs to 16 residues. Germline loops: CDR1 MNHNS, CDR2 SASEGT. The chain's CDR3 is CASSAGQRASSYEQYF. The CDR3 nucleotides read TGTGCCAGCAGTGCTGGACAACGGGCGAGCTCCTACGAGCAGTACTTC.

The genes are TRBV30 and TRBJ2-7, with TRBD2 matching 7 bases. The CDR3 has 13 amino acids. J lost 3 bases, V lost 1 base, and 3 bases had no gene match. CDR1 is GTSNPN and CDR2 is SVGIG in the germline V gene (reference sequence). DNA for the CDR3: TGTGCCTGGAGTGCTAGCGGAGGCTACGAGCAGTACTTC. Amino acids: CAWSASGGYEQYF.

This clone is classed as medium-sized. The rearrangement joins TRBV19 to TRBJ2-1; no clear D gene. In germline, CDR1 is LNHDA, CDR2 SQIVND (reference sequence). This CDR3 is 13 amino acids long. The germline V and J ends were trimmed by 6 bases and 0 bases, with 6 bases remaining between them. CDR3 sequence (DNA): TGTGCCAGTAGGGTAGGCTCCTACAATGAGCAGTTCTTC. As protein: CASRVGSYNEQFF.

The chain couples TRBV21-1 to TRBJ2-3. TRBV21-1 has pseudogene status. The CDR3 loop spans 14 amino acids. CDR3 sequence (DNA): TGTGCCAGCGGCAAAACGAAAATCACAGATACGCAGTATTTT. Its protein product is CASGKTKITDTQYF.

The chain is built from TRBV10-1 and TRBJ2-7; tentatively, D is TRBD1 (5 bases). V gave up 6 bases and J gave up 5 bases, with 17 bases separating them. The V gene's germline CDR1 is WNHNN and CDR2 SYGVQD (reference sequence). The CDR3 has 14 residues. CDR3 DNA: TGCGCCAGCAGCCCCGGCAGGGATTACGACGAGCAGTACTTC. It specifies CASSPGRDYDEQYF.

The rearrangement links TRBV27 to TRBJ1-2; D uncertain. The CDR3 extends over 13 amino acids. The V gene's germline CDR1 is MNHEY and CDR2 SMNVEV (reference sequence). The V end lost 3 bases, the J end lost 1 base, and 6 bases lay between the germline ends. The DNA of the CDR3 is TGTGCCAGCAGTTTTGTGGGTAACTATGGCTACACCTTC. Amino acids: CASSFVGNYGYTF.

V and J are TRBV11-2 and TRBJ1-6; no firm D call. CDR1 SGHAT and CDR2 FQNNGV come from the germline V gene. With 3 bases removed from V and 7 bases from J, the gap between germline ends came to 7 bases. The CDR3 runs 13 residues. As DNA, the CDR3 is TGTGCCAGCAGCTTGGGCGTAAATTCACCCCTCCACTTT. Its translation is CASSLGVNSPLHF.